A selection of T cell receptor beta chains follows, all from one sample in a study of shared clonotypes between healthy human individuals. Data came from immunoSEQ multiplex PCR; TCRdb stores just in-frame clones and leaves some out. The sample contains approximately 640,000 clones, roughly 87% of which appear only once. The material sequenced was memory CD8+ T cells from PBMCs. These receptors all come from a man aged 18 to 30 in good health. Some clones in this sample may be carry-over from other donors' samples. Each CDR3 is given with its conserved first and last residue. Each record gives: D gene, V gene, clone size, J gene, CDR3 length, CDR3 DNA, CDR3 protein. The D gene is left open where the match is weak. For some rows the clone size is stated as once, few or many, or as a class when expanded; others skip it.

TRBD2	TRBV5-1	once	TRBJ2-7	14	TGCGCCAGCAGCCTTGCGGGACTAAACTACGAGCAGTACTTC	CASSLAGLNYEQYF
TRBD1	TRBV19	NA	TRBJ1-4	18	TGTGCCAGTAGTCCCCATCGGGACAGGGGTTCAACTAATGAAAAACTGTTTTTT	CASSPHRDRGSTNEKLFF
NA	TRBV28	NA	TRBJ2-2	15	TGTGCCAGCAGTTTTATCGACCCGAACACCGGGGAGCTGTTTTTT	CASSFIDPNTGELFF
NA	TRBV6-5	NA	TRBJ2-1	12	TGTGCCAGCAGTTTCGGACTCTCTGAGCAGTTCTTC	CASSFGLSEQFF
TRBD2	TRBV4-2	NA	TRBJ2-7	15	TGTGCCAGCAGCCAAGTCCTAGCGGCAAGGTACGAGCAGTACTTC	CASSQVLAARYEQYF
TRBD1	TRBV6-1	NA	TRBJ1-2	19	TGTGCCAGCAGTGAAGCGCATCGGGACAGGGGACTAGCTAACTATGGCTACACCTTC	CASSEAHRDRGLANYGYTF
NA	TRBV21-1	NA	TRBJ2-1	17	TGTGCCAGCAGGATGGTTACTAGCGGACCTATTACGTATGAGCAGTTCTTC	CASRMVTSGPITYEQFF
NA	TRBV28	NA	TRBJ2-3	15	TGTGCCAGCAGTCCGACAGGGACACGGGGGGATACGCAGTATTTT	CASSPTGTRGDTQYF
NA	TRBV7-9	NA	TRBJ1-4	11	TGTGCCAGCAGCTTAGGGTCGGGACTGTTTTTT	CASSLGSGLFF
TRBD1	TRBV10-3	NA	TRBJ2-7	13	TGTGCCATCAGCGGGGACAGGGCGGACGAGCAGTACTTC	CAISGDRADEQYF
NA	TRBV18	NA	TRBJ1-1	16	TGTGCCAGCTCACCTCCTTCTATCAGGGTGGGGACTGAAGCTTTCTTT	CASSPPSIRVGTEAFF
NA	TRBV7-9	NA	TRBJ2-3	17	TGTGCCAGCAGCTTAGGTGTAGTGGGACCCGAAACAGATACGCAGTATTTT	CASSLGVVGPETDTQYF
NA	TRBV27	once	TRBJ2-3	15	TGTGCCAGCCGGTGGGGGGTGAGGTCGACAGATACGCAGTATTTT	CASRWGVRSTDTQYF
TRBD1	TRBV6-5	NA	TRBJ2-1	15	TGTGCCAGCAGTGGGACAGGGGATTCCTACAATGAGCAGTTCTTC	CASSGTGDSYNEQFF
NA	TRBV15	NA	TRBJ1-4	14	TGTGCCACCAGCAGAGTTGGGTCGGGAGAAAAACTGTTTTTT	CATSRVGSGEKLFF
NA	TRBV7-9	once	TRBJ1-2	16	TGTGCCAGCAGCTTAGAGCCGCTCTCTGCTAACTATGGCTACACCTTC	CASSLEPLSANYGYTF
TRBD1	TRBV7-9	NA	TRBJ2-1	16	TGTGCCAGCAGCGCGACAGGGGGCAATGGGTACAATGAGCAGTTCTTC	CASSATGGNGYNEQFF
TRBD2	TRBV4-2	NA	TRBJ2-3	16	TGTGCCAGCAGCCCGACGCGACTAGCGGACACAGATACGCAGTATTTT	CASSPTRLADTDTQYF
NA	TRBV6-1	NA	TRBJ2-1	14	TGTGCCAGCAGTGTTCTAGCGATCTACAATGAGCAGTTCTTC	CASSVLAIYNEQFF
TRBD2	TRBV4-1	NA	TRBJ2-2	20	TGCGCCAGCAGCCAAAAGGGGACTAGCGGGAGGGCCTTAGTAGCCGGGGAGCTGTTTTTT	CASSQKGTSGRALVAGELFF
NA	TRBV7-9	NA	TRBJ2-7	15	TGTGCCAGCAGCTTAGGGACCCTCTACCCCTACGAGCAGTACTTC	CASSLGTLYPYEQYF